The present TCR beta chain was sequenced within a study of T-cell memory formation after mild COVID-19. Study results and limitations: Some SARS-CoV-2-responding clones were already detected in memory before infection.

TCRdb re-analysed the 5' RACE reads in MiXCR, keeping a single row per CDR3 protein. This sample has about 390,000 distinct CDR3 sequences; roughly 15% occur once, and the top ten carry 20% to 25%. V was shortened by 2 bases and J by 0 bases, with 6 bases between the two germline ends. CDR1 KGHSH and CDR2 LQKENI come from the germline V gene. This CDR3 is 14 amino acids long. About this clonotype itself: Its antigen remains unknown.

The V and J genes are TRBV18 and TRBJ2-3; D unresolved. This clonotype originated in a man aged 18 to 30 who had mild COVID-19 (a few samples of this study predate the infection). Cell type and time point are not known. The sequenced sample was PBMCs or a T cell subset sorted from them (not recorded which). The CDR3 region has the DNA TGTGCCAGCTCACCATCAGCTAGCACAGATACGCAGTATTTT. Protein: CASSPSASTDTQYF.